The 23 T cell receptor beta chains below come from one sample, sequenced in a study of preoperative IRX-2 immunotherapy in early breast cancer. Assay: immunoSEQ multiplex PCR; the TCRdb copy retains only in-frame clones and omits some. The sample has over 25,000 clones, approximately 75% seen once. Treatment: preoperative locoregional IRX-2 cytokine immunotherapy. The specimen was lymph node tissue, collected after IRX-2 immunotherapy. The receptors were gathered from a human donor with breast cancer.

The J gene is TRBJ1-5, the V gene TRBV6-7, with D hard to call. TRBV6-7 is an open reading frame, and its role is uncertain. Between the trimmed V and J ends, which lost 7 bases and 7 bases, there was a span of 14 bases. The CDR3 is 13 residues long. In DNA, the CDR3 is TGTGCCAGCACCGCGGGCCCTAGACAGCCCCAGCATTTT. Translating gives CASTAGPRQPQHF.

CDR3 residues: CASSPSRTGLGGNTIYF. The CDR3 coding sequence is TGTGCCAGCTCACCTTCTCGGACAGGCCTTGGGGGAAACACCATATATTTT. The rearrangement links TRBV18 to TRBJ1-3; TRBD1 agrees at 7 bases. J gave up 4 bases and V 3 bases, and 12 bases lay outside the gene matches. This CDR3 has 17 amino acids. Germline CDR1 reads KGHSH; CDR2 reads LQKENI.

V gene TRBV10-2 combines with J gene TRBJ2-1; 8 bases line up with TRBD1. The CDR3 contains 15 residues. The germline V gene has CDR1 WSHSY and CDR2 SAAADI. The V and J ends lost 9 bases and 6 bases, in that order; junction bases with no gene match: 13. CDR3 protein: CARHTRTGLFNEQFF. Written as DNA, the CDR3 is TGCGCCAGACACACCCGGACAGGGCTATTCAATGAGCAGTTCTTC.

This clone was seen a handful of times. V usage is TRBV18 and J usage is TRBJ2-2; D uncertain. V was shortened by 4 bases and J by 8 bases, with 14 bases between the two germline ends. The CDR3 runs to 14 residues. Germline CDR1 KGHSH, CDR2 LQKENI. CDR3 coding DNA: TGTGCCAGCTCACTGACGACCGACGCGGGGGAGCTGTTTTTT. This sequence encodes CASSLTTDAGELFF.

The chain combines TRBV19 with TRBJ1-2; no reliable D call. There are 15 residues in the CDR3. Germline V gives CDR1 LNHDA, CDR2 SQIVND (reference sequence). With 7 bases removed from V and 0 bases from J, the gap between germline ends came to 15 bases. The CDR3 loop reads CASNALGGPNYGYTF. The CDR3 bases are TGTGCCAGTAATGCATTGGGCGGCCCTAACTATGGCTACACCTTC.

Here the CDR3 DNA reads TGTGCCAGCAGCCAAGGGACAGGGGGGCTTATGACTCAAGCTAACTATGGCTACACCTTC. Translation gives CASSQGTGGLMTQANYGYTF. The chain links TRBV11-3 to TRBJ1-2, with TRBD1 identical over 11 bases. Trimming removed 5 bases from V and 0 bases from J; junction bases left unmatched: 17. The CDR3 runs to 20 residues. The V gene's germline CDR1 is SGHNT and CDR2 YENEEA. The full variable domain, its missing parts supplied by reference TRBV11-3 and TRBJ1-2, is EAGVVQSPRYKIIEKKQPVAFWCNPISGHNTLYWYLQNLGQGPELLIRYENEEAVDDSQLPKDRFSAERLKGVDSTLKIQPAELGDSAVYLCASSQGTGGLMTQANYGYTFGSGTRLTVV.

The chain is built from TRBV11-3 and TRBJ1-2; D might be TRBD1 (5 bases). This CDR3 has 15 amino acids. The germline CDR1 and CDR2 sequences are SGHNT and YENEEA. V was shortened by 5 bases and J by 0 bases, with 13 bases between the two germline ends. CDR3 sequence reads: CASSIYRLTNYGYTF. CDR3 in DNA: TGTGCCAGCAGCATTTACAGGCTGACTAACTATGGCTACACCTTC.

This clone showed up just once. An end of the junction differs from the germline gene, which may be a read error. The V gene is TRBV6-8, the J gene TRBJ1-1, with D possibly matching TRBD1 (5 bases). CDR3 length: 13 amino acids. Germline CDR1 is MNHGY and CDR2 is SAAAGT. In nucleotides, the CDR3 is TGTGCCAGCACTTACGACAGGAACACTGAAGCTTTCTTT. Protein product: CASTYDRNTEAFF.

This chain joins TRBV5-1 and TRBJ2-3; 12 positions agree with TRBD2. Germline CDR1 SGHRS, CDR2 YFSETQ. This CDR3 comprises 17 residues. After removal of 4 bases from V and 2 bases from J, the junction contained 8 bases not matched to a gene. CDR3 sequence (DNA): TGCGCCAGCAGCAAGGGACTAGCGGGCCTATACACAGATACGCAGTATTTT. This translates into CASSKGLAGLYTDTQYF. Full variable domain (rest looked up from reference TRBV5-1 and TRBJ2-3): KAGVTQTPRYLIKTRGQQVTLSCSPISGHRSVSWYQQTPGQGLQFLFEYFSETQRNKGNFPGRFSGRQFSNSRSEMNVSTLELGDSALYLCASSKGLAGLYTDTQYFGPGTRLTVL.

V gene TRBV18 combines with J gene TRBJ1-5, with D perhaps TRBD1 (5 bases). V lost 2 bases and J 7 bases, leaving 9 bases between the germline ends. The CDR3 is 13 residues long. In germline, CDR1 is KGHSH, CDR2 LQKENI. The chain's CDR3 is CASSPSQGQPQHF. CDR3 DNA: TGTGCCAGCTCACCAAGCCAGGGACAGCCCCAGCATTTT.

The DNA for the CDR3 is TGTGCCAGCAGAAGGGACCCCCAGGGGCCAGATACGCAGTATTTT. This translates into CASRRDPQGPDTQYF. The chain employs TRBV28 and TRBJ2-3; possibly TRBD1 for D (6 bases). CDR3 length equals 15 residues. CDR1 and CDR2 from the germline V gene are MDHEN and SYDVKM. V was shortened by 6 bases and J by 4 bases, with 17 bases between the two germline ends.

This chain links TRBV18 with TRBJ1-4, with TRBD1 matching over 7 bases. Losses at the gene ends were 2 bases for V and 0 bases for J; bases not matched to a gene: 3. The length of the CDR3 is 16 residues. Germline V lookup: CDR1 KGHSH, CDR2 LQKENI. This CDR3 is CASSPNRGATNEKLFF. CDR3 coding DNA: TGTGCCAGCTCACCAAACAGGGGCGCAACTAATGAAAAACTGTTTTTT.

There are a few counts of this clone. The rearrangement joins TRBV29-1 to TRBJ1-1; 7 nucleotides agree with TRBD1. V lost 0 bases to trimming and J lost 0 bases; unmatched junction nucleotides: 7. Germline assignment: CDR1 SQVTM and CDR2 ANQGSEA. This CDR3 is 16 amino acids long. This CDR3 is CSVEDRQGDLNTEAFF. The CDR3 DNA reads as TGCAGCGTTGAAGACCGACAGGGCGACTTGAACACTGAAGCTTTCTTT.

J is TRBJ1-1 and V is TRBV11-3, with 8 bases that match TRBD1. The J segment lost 3 bases and the V segment lost 3 bases, leaving 3 bases of the junction unmatched. CDR1 is SGHNT, CDR2 YENEEA, per germline. CDR3 size: 14 residues. CDR3 sequence: CASSFGQGDTEAFF. DNA of the CDR3: TGTGCCAGCAGCTTTGGACAGGGTGACACTGAAGCTTTCTTT.

V usage is TRBV30 and J usage is TRBJ1-5; TRBD1 agrees at 8 bases. Germline assignment: CDR1 GTSNPN and CDR2 SVGIG (reference sequence). This CDR3 spans 13 amino acids. V trimming: 0 bases; J trimming: 6 bases; junction bases outside the gene matches: 1. CDR3 nucleotides: TGTGCCTGGAGTGTACAGGGGGGTCAGCCCCAGCATTTT. Its protein is CAWSVQGGQPQHF.

CDR3 sequence reads: CASSHSGTLRYNEQFF. CDR3 nucleotide sequence: TGTGCCAGCAGCCACTCCGGGACCCTACGTTACAATGAGCAGTTCTTC. The chain has TRBV14 and TRBJ2-1, with D perhaps matching TRBD1 or TRBD2 (5 bases each). V dropped 3 bases and J dropped 4 bases, with 16 bases sitting between them. CDR1 is SGHDN, CDR2 FVKESK, per germline. The CDR3 runs 16 residues.

The V gene is TRBV6-8, the J gene TRBJ2-5; perhaps TRBD2 as D (5 bases). Trimming removed 0 bases at V and 2 bases at J, with 10 bases between. The CDR3 length is 15 residues. Germline V gene data show CDR1 as MNHGY and CDR2 as SAAAGT. This CDR3 is CASSYSTLGQETQYF. The CDR3, as DNA: TGTGCCAGCAGTTACTCGACACTAGGGCAAGAGACCCAGTACTTC.

The V and J genes are TRBV11-3 and TRBJ2-2; tentatively, D is TRBD1 (5 bases). V lost 4 bases and J 3 bases, leaving 12 bases between the germline ends. The CDR3 has 15 amino acids. The germline gives CDR1 SGHNT, CDR2 YENEEA. The CDR3 protein is CASSSAGSDTGELFF. The CDR3 DNA reads as TGTGCCAGCAGCTCGGCAGGGTCGGACACCGGGGAGCTGTTTTTT.

V and J are TRBV19 and TRBJ1-1, with D tentatively TRBD1 (5 bases). The CDR3 extends over 13 amino acids. V lost 6 bases to trimming and J lost 3 bases, with 11 bases between them. From germline, CDR1 is LNHDA and CDR2 SQIVND (reference sequence). CDR3 residues: CASRGTVHTEAFF. DNA for the CDR3: TGTGCCAGTAGGGGGACGGTTCACACTGAAGCTTTCTTT. Together with reference TRBV19 and TRBJ1-1, the CDR3 gives the full variable domain: DGGITQSPKYLFRKEGQNVTLSCEQNLNHDAMYWYRQDPGQGLRLIYYSQIVNDFQKGDIAEGYSVSREKKESFPLTVTSAQKNPTAFYLCASRGTVHTEAFFGQGTRLTVV.

The V gene is TRBV19, the J gene TRBJ2-2; D gene unclear. The CDR3 runs 15 residues. CDR1 is LNHDA and CDR2 is SQIVND in the germline V gene (reference sequence). Deletions cut 3 bases from V and 6 bases from J, with 14 bases between. CDR3 nucleotides: TGTGCCAGTAGTATCGGGCAGGCCCCGGCCGGGGAGCTGTTTTTT. Encoded protein: CASSIGQAPAGELFF.

The V and J genes are TRBV29-1 and TRBJ2-3; 7 bases are shared with TRBD1. Germline V gives CDR1 SQVTM, CDR2 ANQGSEA. This CDR3 is 14 amino acids long. Trimming took 7 bases from V and 2 from J; bases not matched to a gene: 9. CDR3 in DNA: TGCAGCGGTGAGGGGGCCTCACACACAGATACGCAGTATTTT. Its protein is CSGEGASHTDTQYF.

The V call is TRBV1, the J call TRBJ2-3. TRBV1 is deemed a pseudogene. CDR3 length: 14 amino acids. The CDR3 sequence is CTSSRGCCADTQYF. DNA for the CDR3: TGCACCAGCAGCCGGGGATGTTGCGCAGATACGCAGTATTTT.

The V gene is TRBV5-1, the J gene TRBJ2-1; 10 bases are shared with TRBD2. CDR1 and CDR2 (germline): SGHRS, YFSETQ. This CDR3 has 16 amino acids. V trimming: 4 bases; J trimming: 3 bases; junction bases outside the gene matches: 7. The CDR3 DNA is TGCGCCAGCAGCGGAAAGGGACTAGCGTACTACAATGAGCAGTTCTTC. It yields the protein CASSGKGLAYYNEQFF.